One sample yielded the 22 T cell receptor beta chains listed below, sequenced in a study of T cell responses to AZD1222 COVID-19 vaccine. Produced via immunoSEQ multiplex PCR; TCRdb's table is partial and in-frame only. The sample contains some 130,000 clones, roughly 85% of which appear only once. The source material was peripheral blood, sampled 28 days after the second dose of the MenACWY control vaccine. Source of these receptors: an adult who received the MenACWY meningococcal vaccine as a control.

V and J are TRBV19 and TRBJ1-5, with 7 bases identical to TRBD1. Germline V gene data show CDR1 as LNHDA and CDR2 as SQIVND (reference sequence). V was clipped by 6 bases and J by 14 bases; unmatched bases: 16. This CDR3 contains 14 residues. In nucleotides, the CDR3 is TGTGCCAGTAGATTAAGACAGGGCTGGGGGGCAGAGCATTTT. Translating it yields CASRLRQGWGAEHF.

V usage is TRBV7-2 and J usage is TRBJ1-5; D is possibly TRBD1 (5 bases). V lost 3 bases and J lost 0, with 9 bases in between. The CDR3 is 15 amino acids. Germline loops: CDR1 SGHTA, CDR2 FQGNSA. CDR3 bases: TGTGCCAGCAGCTTGAGGGGTCATAGCAATCAGCCCCAGCATTTT. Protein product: CASSLRGHSNQPQHF.

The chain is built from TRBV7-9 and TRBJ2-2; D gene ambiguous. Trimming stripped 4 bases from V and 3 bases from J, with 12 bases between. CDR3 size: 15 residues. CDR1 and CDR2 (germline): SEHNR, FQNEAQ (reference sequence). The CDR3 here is CASSSTKLDTGELFF. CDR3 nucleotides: TGTGCCAGCAGCTCAACTAAACTGGACACCGGGGAGCTGTTTTTT.

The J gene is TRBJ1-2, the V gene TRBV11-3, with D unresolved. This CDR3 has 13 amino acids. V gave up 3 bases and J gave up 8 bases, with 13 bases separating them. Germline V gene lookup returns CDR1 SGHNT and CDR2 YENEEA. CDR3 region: CASSFPDWAGYTF. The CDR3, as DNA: TGTGCCAGCAGCTTCCCAGATTGGGCGGGCTACACCTTC.

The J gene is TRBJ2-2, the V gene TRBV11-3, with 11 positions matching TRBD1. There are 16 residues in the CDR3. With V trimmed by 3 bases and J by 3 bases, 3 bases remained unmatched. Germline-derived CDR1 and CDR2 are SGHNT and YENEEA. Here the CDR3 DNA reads TGTGCCAGCAGCTTTCGGACAGGGGGCCACACCGGGGAGCTGTTTTTT. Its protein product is CASSFRTGGHTGELFF.

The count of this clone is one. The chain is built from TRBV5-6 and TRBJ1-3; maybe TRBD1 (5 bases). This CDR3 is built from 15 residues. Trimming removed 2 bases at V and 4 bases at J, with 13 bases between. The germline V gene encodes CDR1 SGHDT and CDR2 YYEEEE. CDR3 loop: CASSFGTNIGNTIYF. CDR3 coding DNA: TGTGCCAGCAGCTTCGGGACCAATATCGGAAACACCATATATTTT.

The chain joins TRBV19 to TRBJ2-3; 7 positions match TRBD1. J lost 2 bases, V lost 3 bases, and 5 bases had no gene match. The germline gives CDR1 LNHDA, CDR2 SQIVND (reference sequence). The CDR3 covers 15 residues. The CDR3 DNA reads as TGTGCCAGTAGTATGGTTCAGGGGGTCACAGATACGCAGTATTTT. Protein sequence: CASSMVQGVTDTQYF.

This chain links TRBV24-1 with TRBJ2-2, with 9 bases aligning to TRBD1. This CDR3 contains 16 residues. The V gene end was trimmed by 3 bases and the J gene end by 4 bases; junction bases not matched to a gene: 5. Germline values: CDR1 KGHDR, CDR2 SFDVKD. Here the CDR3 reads CATSDPRQGVTGELFF. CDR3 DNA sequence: TGTGCCACCAGTGATCCTCGACAGGGGGTCACCGGGGAGCTGTTTTTT.

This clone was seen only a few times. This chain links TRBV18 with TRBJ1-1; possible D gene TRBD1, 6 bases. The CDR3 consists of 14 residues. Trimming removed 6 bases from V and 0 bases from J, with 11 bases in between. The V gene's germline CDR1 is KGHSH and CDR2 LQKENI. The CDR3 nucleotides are TGTGCCAGCTCGAACAGGGCCGTGAACACTGAAGCTTTCTTT. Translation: CASSNRAVNTEAFF.

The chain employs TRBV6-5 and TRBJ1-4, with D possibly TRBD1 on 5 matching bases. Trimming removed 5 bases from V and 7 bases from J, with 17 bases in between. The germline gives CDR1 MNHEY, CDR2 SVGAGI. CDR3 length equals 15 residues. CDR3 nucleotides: TGTGCCAGCAGTCAAAGGATAGGGGATGGTGAAAAACTGTTTTTT. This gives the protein CASSQRIGDGEKLFF.

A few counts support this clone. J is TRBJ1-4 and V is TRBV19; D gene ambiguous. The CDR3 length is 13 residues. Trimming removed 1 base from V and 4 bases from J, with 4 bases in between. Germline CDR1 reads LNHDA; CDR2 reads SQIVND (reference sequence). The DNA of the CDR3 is TGTGCCAGTAGTATAGGGAATAATGAAAAACTGTTTTTT. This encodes CASSIGNNEKLFF.

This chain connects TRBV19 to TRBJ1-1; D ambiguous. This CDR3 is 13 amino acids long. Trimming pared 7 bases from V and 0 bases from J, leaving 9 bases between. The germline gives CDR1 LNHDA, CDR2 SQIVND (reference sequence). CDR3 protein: CASMVGMNTEAFF. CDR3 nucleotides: TGTGCCAGTATGGTGGGGATGAACACTGAAGCTTTCTTT.

The CDR3 DNA is TGTGCCAGCATCCTAGCGGGGGGGCTCACAGATACGCAGTATTTT. Translation: CASILAGGLTDTQYF. The chain uses TRBV27 and TRBJ2-3, with 12 bases fitting TRBD2. The V gene's germline CDR1 is MNHEY and CDR2 SMNVEV (reference sequence). This CDR3 is built from 15 residues. V dropped 7 bases and J dropped 2; count of bases not matched to a gene: 4.

The CDR3 loop reads CASRGQSNQPQHF. The CDR3 DNA follows: TGTGCCAGCAGGGGACAGAGCAATCAGCCCCAGCATTTT. The chain combines TRBV2 with TRBJ1-5, with 7 bases that match TRBD1. V was clipped by 6 bases and J by 1 base; unmatched bases: 0. CDR3 length: 13 residues. Germline V gene sequence: CDR1 SNHLY, CDR2 FYNNEI.

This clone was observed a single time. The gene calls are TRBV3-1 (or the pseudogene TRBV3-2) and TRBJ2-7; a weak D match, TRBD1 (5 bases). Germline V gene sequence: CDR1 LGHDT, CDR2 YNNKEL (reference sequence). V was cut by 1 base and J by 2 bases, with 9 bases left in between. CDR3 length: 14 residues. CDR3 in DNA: TGTGCCAGCAGCCAAGGACACAGGACCTACGAGCAGTACTTC. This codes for CASSQGHRTYEQYF.

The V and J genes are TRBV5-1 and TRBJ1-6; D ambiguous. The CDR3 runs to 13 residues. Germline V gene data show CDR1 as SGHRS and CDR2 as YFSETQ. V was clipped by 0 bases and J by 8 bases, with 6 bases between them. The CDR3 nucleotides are TGCGCCAGCAGCTTGGACAGTTATTCACCCCTCCACTTT. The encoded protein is CASSLDSYSPLHF.

Here the CDR3 DNA reads TGTGCCACCGGGACAGGGATCTACGAGCAGTACTTC. Translation gives CATGTGIYEQYF. V usage is TRBV7-9 and J usage is TRBJ2-7, with 9 bases identical to TRBD1. The germline V gene has CDR1 SEHNR and CDR2 FQNEAQ (reference sequence). Germline trimming cut 10 bases from V and 3 bases from J; bases unmatched to any gene: 4. CDR3 length: 12 residues.

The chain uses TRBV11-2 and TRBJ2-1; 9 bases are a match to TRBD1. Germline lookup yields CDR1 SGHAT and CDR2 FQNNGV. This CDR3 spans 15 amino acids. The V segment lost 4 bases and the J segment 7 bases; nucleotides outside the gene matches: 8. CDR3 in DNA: TGTGCCAGCAGCTCGACAGGGGGTTTTATGAATGAGCAGTTCTTC. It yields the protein CASSSTGGFMNEQFF.

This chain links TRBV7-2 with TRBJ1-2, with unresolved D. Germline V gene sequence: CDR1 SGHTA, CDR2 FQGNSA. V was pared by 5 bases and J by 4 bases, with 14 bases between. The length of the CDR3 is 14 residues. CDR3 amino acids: CASSPRWGPYGYTF. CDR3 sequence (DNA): TGTGCCAGCAGCCCCCGGTGGGGTCCCTATGGCTACACCTTC.

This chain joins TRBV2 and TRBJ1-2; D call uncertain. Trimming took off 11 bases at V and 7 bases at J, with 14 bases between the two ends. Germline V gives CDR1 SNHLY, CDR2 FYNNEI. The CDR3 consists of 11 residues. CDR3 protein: CAGRVLTGYTF. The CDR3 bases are TGTGCCGGGAGGGTTCTAACTGGCTACACCTTC.

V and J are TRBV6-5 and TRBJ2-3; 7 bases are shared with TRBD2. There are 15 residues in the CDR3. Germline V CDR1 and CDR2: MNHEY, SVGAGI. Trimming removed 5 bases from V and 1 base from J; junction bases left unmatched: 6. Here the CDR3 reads CASSRTSAGTDTQYF. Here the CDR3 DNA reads TGTGCCAGCAGTAGAACTAGCGCTGGCACAGATACGCAGTATTTT.

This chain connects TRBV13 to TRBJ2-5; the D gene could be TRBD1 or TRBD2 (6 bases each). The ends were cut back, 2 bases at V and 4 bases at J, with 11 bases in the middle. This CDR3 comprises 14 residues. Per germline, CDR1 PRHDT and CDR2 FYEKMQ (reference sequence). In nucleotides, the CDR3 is TGTGCCAGCAGCTTAATAGGGGGAGGAGAGACCCAGTACTTC. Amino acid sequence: CASSLIGGGETQYF.